The following is a T cell receptor (beta chain) sequence with its context. Trimming shortened V by 0 bases and J by 4 bases, and 14 bases separated the two germline ends. The CDR3 length is 16 residues. Germline assignment: CDR1 LGHNA and CDR2 YSLEER. These data are taken from a study of blood T cell repertoires in COVID-19. At the level of the study: Acute and convalescent COVID-19 samples came from the United States, Italy and Spain.

Sequencing used immunoSEQ multiplex PCR; TCRdb keeps in-frame clones, though not all of them. The table records around 140,000 clones, 75% to 90% of them present only once. It was during active infection that Seattle patients were enrolled and then longitudinally followed. This receptor was obtained from a man in his late teens or twenties with COVID-19, enrolled during active disease. Material: peripheral blood. The chain combines TRBV4-3 with TRBJ2-3; no firm D call. The CDR3 bases are TGCGCCAGCAGCCAAGACCAGGTCGGCCGTGCAGATACGCAGTATTTT. Protein: CASSQDQVGRADTQYF.